The 28 T cell receptor beta chains below come from one sample, sequenced in a study of PD-1 blockade in mismatch repair-deficient tumors. TCRdb keeps only in-frame clones here, not all; method: immunoSEQ multiplex PCR. The data hold about 9,400 clones, with approximately 85% observed a single time. Material: PBMCs, obtained about 47 weeks after starting pembrolizumab. These receptors came from an adult with mismatch repair-deficient cancer.

The chain couples TRBV9 to TRBJ2-4; 8 bases map to TRBD1. Germline CDR1 is SGDLS and CDR2 is YYNGEE. V trimming: 0 bases; J trimming: 7 bases; junction bases outside the gene matches: 12. This CDR3 is 17 amino acids long. Here the CDR3 reads CASSVAGTGPPENIQYF. The CDR3 coding sequence is TGTGCCAGCAGCGTAGCCGGGACAGGCCCTCCGGAGAACATTCAGTACTTC.

The rearrangement joins TRBV14 to TRBJ2-1; 8 nucleotides line up with TRBD2. The junction had 19 bases not matched to a gene; V was cut back by 3 bases and J by 0 bases. The germline V gene has CDR1 SGHDN and CDR2 FVKESK. The CDR3 contains 21 residues. The CDR3 loop reads CASSHLPAGVPTRSSYNEQFF. The CDR3 DNA reads as TGTGCCAGCAGCCATTTGCCAGCGGGAGTTCCGACCAGAAGCTCCTACAATGAGCAGTTCTTC.

The rearrangement links TRBV27 to TRBJ1-3; D remains ambiguous. Germline assignment: CDR1 MNHEY and CDR2 SMNVEV (reference sequence). The CDR3 length is 14 residues. Trimming pared 4 bases from V and 0 bases from J, leaving 7 bases between. The CDR3 reads CASSYRASGNTIYF. The CDR3, as DNA: TGTGCCAGCAGTTACAGAGCCTCTGGAAACACCATATATTTT.

The rearrangement links TRBV4-2 to TRBJ1-1; D remains ambiguous. The germline V gene has CDR1 LGHNA and CDR2 YNFKEQ. The V end was cut by 0 bases, the J end by 4 bases, with 12 bases between. This CDR3 is 15 amino acids long. The CDR3 bases are TGTGCCAGCAGCCAAGAAACGGGGAGAGGCACTGAAGCTTTCTTT. Translated, it gives CASSQETGRGTEAFF.

The chain uses TRBV10-3 and TRBJ2-6; 10 bases align to TRBD2. Germline values: CDR1 ENHRY, CDR2 SYGVKD. Unmatched junction bases numbered 11, after V lost 0 bases and J lost 0 bases. The CDR3 has 21 amino acids. The CDR3, as DNA: TGTGCCATCAGTGAGTCGACTCAGGCTAGCGGGAGACTCTCTGGGGCCAACGTCCTGACTTTC. It codes for CAISESTQASGRLSGANVLTF.

The chain employs TRBV6-1 and TRBJ2-4, with 11 positions matching TRBD2. The germline V gene encodes CDR1 MNHNS and CDR2 SASEGT. The V and J ends lost 4 bases and 9 bases, in that order; junction bases with no gene match: 17. This CDR3 region has 18 residues. The CDR3, as DNA: TGTGCCAGCAGTGTGGTGCCCATAGCGGGAGGGCCCGGGGGCATTCAGTACTTC. This codes for CASSVVPIAGGPGGIQYF.

V gene TRBV7-8 combines with J gene TRBJ1-1; D may be TRBD1 (5 bases). Trimming took 2 bases from V and 2 from J, leaving 9 bases between them. The V gene's germline CDR1 is SGHVS and CDR2 FQNEAQ. The CDR3 consists of 14 residues. CDR3 residues: CASSLTTGNTEAFF. CDR3 bases: TGTGCCAGCAGCTTAACAACAGGAAACACTGAAGCTTTCTTT.

This clone turned up a few times. The chain joins TRBV9 to TRBJ2-7; D is uncertain. V lost 0 bases, J lost 0 bases, and 4 bases lay in between. Per the germline V gene, CDR1 is SGDLS and CDR2 is YYNGEE. The CDR3 is made up of 13 amino acids. CDR3 DNA sequence: TGTGCCAGCAGCGTAGGGGCCTCCTACGAGCAGTACTTC. This encodes CASSVGASYEQYF.

The chain couples TRBV9 to TRBJ2-2, with TRBD1 matching 7 bases. This CDR3 region has 16 residues. The germline V gene encodes CDR1 SGDLS and CDR2 YYNGEE. Trimming cost V 0 bases and J 3 bases; bases outside gene matches: 5. The CDR3 spells CASSVGGGFDTGELFF. The CDR3, as DNA: TGTGCCAGCAGCGTAGGAGGGGGCTTTGACACCGGGGAGCTGTTTTTT. Together with reference TRBV9 and TRBJ2-2, the CDR3 gives the full variable domain: DSGVTQTPKHLITATGQRVTLRCSPRSGDLSVYWYQQSLDQGLQFLIQYYNGEERAKGNILERFSAQQFPDLHSELNLSSLELGDSALYFCASSVGGGFDTGELFFGEGSRLTVL.

The chain joins TRBV19 to TRBJ1-1; unclear D gene. The CDR3 loop spans 13 amino acids. Trimming shortened V by 6 bases and J by 1 base, and 9 bases separated the two germline ends. The germline gives CDR1 LNHDA, CDR2 SQIVND (reference sequence). CDR3 in amino acids: CASRESSNTEAFF. CDR3 sequence (DNA): TGTGCCAGTAGAGAGTCATCGAACACTGAAGCTTTCTTT.

The V and J genes are TRBV19 and TRBJ1-1; 9 bases match TRBD1. CDR3 length equals 17 residues. Unmatched junction bases numbered 13, after V lost 4 bases and J lost 4 bases. The germline V gene encodes CDR1 LNHDA and CDR2 SQIVND (reference sequence). In nucleotides, the CDR3 is TGTGCCAGTAGTAGCACCCAGACAGGGGGTTGGGGCACTGAAGCTTTCTTT. This translates into CASSSTQTGGWGTEAFF.

This clone was seen a few times. The chain has TRBV28 and TRBJ2-7, with 9 bases matching TRBD1. Germline V lookup: CDR1 MDHEN, CDR2 SYDVKM. Losses at the gene ends were 5 bases for V and 6 bases for J; bases not matched to a gene: 5. This CDR3 has 13 amino acids. CDR3 bases: TGTGCCAGCAGTATCCCACAGGGGGCCGAGCAGTACTTC. This encodes CASSIPQGAEQYF.

The chain combines TRBV5-1 with TRBJ2-1; D gene ambiguous. The V and J ends lost 7 bases and 9 bases respectively, with 20 bases between them. Per germline, CDR1 SGHRS and CDR2 YFSETQ. CDR3 length: 14 residues. The CDR3 protein is CASRVNPSSGEQFF. In nucleotides, the CDR3 is TGCGCCAGCCGAGTGAACCCAAGCTCAGGTGAGCAGTTCTTC.

This clone was detected only a few times. J is TRBJ2-7 and V is TRBV7-9, with a possible D match to TRBD2 (7 bases). V dropped 2 bases and J dropped 6 bases, with 14 bases sitting between them. The CDR3 has 14 residues. Germline V gene sequence: CDR1 SEHNR, CDR2 FQNEAQ (reference sequence). In DNA, the CDR3 is TGTGCCAGCAGCTTATGGAACAGGGAGGGCGAGCAGTACTTC. Amino acid sequence: CASSLWNREGEQYF.

The rearrangement joins TRBV5-1 to TRBJ1-4; 7 nucleotides agree with TRBD1. The J segment lost 2 bases and the V segment lost 4 bases, leaving 11 bases of the junction unmatched. The CDR3 totals 17 residues. Germline V lookup: CDR1 SGHRS, CDR2 YFSETQ. The CDR3 nucleotides read TGCGCCAGCAGCCCCCGGACAGGCATCGGTACTAATGAAAAACTGTTTTTT. This gives the protein CASSPRTGIGTNEKLFF.

The gene calls are TRBV7-2 and TRBJ2-1; D possibly corresponds to TRBD1 (6 bases). V lost 5 bases to trimming and J lost 2 bases, with 10 bases between them. CDR3 length: 14 residues. CDR1 and CDR2 from the germline V gene are SGHTA and FQGNSA. The CDR3 loop reads CASSPGTTYNEQFF. The CDR3 nucleotides are TGTGCCAGCAGCCCGGGGACAACCTACAATGAGCAGTTCTTC.

V is TRBV19 and J is TRBJ2-3; tentatively, D is TRBD2 (5 bases). Trimming removed 4 bases from V and 1 base from J, with 12 bases in between. The CDR3 sequence is 15 residues long. Germline-derived CDR1 and CDR2 are LNHDA and SQIVND (reference sequence). The CDR3 here is CASSRTDGGTDTQYF. The CDR3 bases are TGTGCCAGTAGTAGAACGGACGGGGGCACAGATACGCAGTATTTT. Variable domain in full (rest from reference TRBV19 and TRBJ2-3): DGGITQSPKYLFRKEGQNVTLSCEQNLNHDAMYWYRQDPGQGLRLIYYSQIVNDFQKGDIAEGYSVSREKKESFPLTVTSAQKNPTAFYLCASSRTDGGTDTQYFGPGTRLTVL.

The sample holds a few counts of this clone. The V gene is TRBV7-9, the J gene TRBJ1-5; D ambiguous. The V gene's germline CDR1 is SEHNR and CDR2 FQNEAQ (reference sequence). The CDR3 spans 13 residues. V lost 3 bases to trimming and J lost 1 base, with 4 bases between them. CDR3 nucleotides: TGTGCCAGCAGCTTTCGGAGCAATCAGCCCCAGCATTTT. This gives the protein CASSFRSNQPQHF.

The J gene is TRBJ2-5, the V gene TRBV5-4; the match to TRBD1 covers 9 bases. J lost 4 bases, V lost 0 bases, and 10 bases had no gene match. The CDR3 totals 17 residues. The V gene's germline CDR1 is SGHNT and CDR2 YYREEE (reference sequence). DNA for the CDR3: TGTGCCAGCAGCTTGGGCAAGACAGGGGGAAACGGAGAGACCCAGTACTTC. Translating it yields CASSLGKTGGNGETQYF. Together with reference TRBV5-4 and TRBJ2-5, the CDR3 gives the full variable domain: ETGVTQSPTHLIKTRGQQVTLRCSSQSGHNTVSWYQQALGQGPQFIFQYYREEENGRGNFPPRFSGLQFPNYSSELNVNALELDDSALYLCASSLGKTGGNGETQYFGPGTRLLVL.

The chain has TRBV5-1 and TRBJ2-5, with 14 bases identical to TRBD2. Trimming at V came to 7 bases and at J to 3 bases, leaving 5 bases not matched to a gene. CDR1 SGHRS and CDR2 YFSETQ come from the germline V gene. This CDR3 has 15 residues. CDR3 nucleotides: TGCGCCAGCGGCCAGACTAGCGGGAGGGAAGAGACCCAGTACTTC. Amino acids: CASGQTSGREETQYF. Full variable domain (outside the CDR3, taken from reference TRBV5-1 and TRBJ2-5): KAGVTQTPRYLIKTRGQQVTLSCSPISGHRSVSWYQQTPGQGLQFLFEYFSETQRNKGNFPGRFSGRQFSNSRSEMNVSTLELGDSALYLCASGQTSGREETQYFGPGTRLLVL.

This chain links TRBV2 with TRBJ2-7; 7 bases fit TRBD1. Germline V gene lookup returns CDR1 SNHLY and CDR2 FYNNEI. Trimming removed 6 bases from V and 1 base from J; junction bases left unmatched: 0. The CDR3 loop spans 12 amino acids. The CDR3 loop is CASRDRSYEQYF. DNA for the CDR3: TGTGCCAGCAGGGACAGGTCCTACGAGCAGTACTTC.

This chain connects TRBV28 to TRBJ2-3; D is possibly TRBD1 (5 bases). CDR3 size: 13 residues. CDR1 and CDR2 (germline): MDHEN, SYDVKM. The V and J ends lost 9 bases and 2 bases respectively, with 12 bases between them. The CDR3 here is CASFRTYTDTQYF. The CDR3 DNA sequence: TGTGCCAGTTTCAGGACATACACAGATACGCAGTATTTT.

The CDR3 protein is CAWSVAGVETQYF. The CDR3 nucleotides are TGTGCCTGGAGTGTAGCGGGAGTAGAGACCCAGTACTTC. V usage is TRBV30 and J usage is TRBJ2-5; 8 nucleotides match TRBD2. The germline CDR1 and CDR2 sequences are GTSNPN and SVGIG (reference sequence). CDR3 size: 13 residues. Trimming cost V 0 bases and J 4 bases; bases outside gene matches: 1.

The rearrangement joins TRBV14 to TRBJ1-5; no firm D call. V dropped 2 bases and J dropped 5 bases, with 7 bases sitting between them. Germline values: CDR1 SGHDN, CDR2 FVKESK. The CDR3 has 13 amino acids. CDR3 DNA: TGTGCCAGCAGCCAATCATCGGATCAGCCCCAGCATTTT. Protein sequence: CASSQSSDQPQHF. The full variable domain, rest sourced from reference TRBV14 and TRBJ1-5, is EAGVTQFPSHSVIEKGQTVTLRCDPISGHDNLYWYRRVMGKEIKFLLHFVKESKQDESGMPNNRFLAERTGGTYSTLKVQPAELEDSGVYFCASSQSSDQPQHFGDGTRLSIL.

The chain joins TRBV11-3 to TRBJ2-3, with D tentatively TRBD2 (7 bases). This CDR3 comprises 18 residues. Trimming shortened V by 5 bases and J by 3 bases, and 24 bases separated the two germline ends. Germline V CDR1 and CDR2: SGHNT, YENEEA. In DNA form, the CDR3 reads TGTGCCAGCAGCGCGGGGGCGGGAAGCTTGGTCAGGACAGATACGCAGTATTTT. It translates to CASSAGAGSLVRTDTQYF. The full variable domain, with the rest looked up from reference TRBV11-3 and TRBJ2-3, is EAGVVQSPRYKIIEKKQPVAFWCNPISGHNTLYWYLQNLGQGPELLIRYENEEAVDDSQLPKDRFSAERLKGVDSTLKIQPAELGDSAVYLCASSAGAGSLVRTDTQYFGPGTRLTVL.

The chain links TRBV5-1 to TRBJ2-1, with 7 bases that match TRBD1. With 4 bases clipped from V and 6 bases from J, the junction kept 10 bases outside the gene matches. CDR3 size: 15 residues. Germline CDR1 is SGHRS and CDR2 is YFSETQ. The CDR3 nucleotides are TGCGCCAGCAGCGTAGCCGGGACAGTACCCAATGAGCAGTTCTTC. As protein: CASSVAGTVPNEQFF.

The chain combines TRBV28 with TRBJ2-2, with a tentative D call TRBD2 (7 bases). The CDR3 is made up of 18 amino acids. Trimming left V 6 bases short and J 11 bases short, with 31 bases between. CDR1 is MDHEN and CDR2 is SYDVKM in the germline V gene. CDR3 residues: CASRYLVGGGGDTPELFF. DNA of the CDR3: TGTGCCAGCAGATACCTGGTAGGAGGGGGAGGGGATACCCCCGAGCTGTTTTTT.

This sequence joins TRBV9 and TRBJ1-1; TRBD1 is a possible D gene (5 bases). The germline V and J ends were trimmed by 4 bases and 3 bases, with 13 bases remaining between them. Germline lookup yields CDR1 SGDLS and CDR2 YYNGEE. This CDR3 is built from 14 residues. This CDR3 is CASSPTAKDTEAFF. The CDR3 DNA sequence: TGTGCCAGCAGCCCGACAGCAAAGGACACTGAAGCTTTCTTT.